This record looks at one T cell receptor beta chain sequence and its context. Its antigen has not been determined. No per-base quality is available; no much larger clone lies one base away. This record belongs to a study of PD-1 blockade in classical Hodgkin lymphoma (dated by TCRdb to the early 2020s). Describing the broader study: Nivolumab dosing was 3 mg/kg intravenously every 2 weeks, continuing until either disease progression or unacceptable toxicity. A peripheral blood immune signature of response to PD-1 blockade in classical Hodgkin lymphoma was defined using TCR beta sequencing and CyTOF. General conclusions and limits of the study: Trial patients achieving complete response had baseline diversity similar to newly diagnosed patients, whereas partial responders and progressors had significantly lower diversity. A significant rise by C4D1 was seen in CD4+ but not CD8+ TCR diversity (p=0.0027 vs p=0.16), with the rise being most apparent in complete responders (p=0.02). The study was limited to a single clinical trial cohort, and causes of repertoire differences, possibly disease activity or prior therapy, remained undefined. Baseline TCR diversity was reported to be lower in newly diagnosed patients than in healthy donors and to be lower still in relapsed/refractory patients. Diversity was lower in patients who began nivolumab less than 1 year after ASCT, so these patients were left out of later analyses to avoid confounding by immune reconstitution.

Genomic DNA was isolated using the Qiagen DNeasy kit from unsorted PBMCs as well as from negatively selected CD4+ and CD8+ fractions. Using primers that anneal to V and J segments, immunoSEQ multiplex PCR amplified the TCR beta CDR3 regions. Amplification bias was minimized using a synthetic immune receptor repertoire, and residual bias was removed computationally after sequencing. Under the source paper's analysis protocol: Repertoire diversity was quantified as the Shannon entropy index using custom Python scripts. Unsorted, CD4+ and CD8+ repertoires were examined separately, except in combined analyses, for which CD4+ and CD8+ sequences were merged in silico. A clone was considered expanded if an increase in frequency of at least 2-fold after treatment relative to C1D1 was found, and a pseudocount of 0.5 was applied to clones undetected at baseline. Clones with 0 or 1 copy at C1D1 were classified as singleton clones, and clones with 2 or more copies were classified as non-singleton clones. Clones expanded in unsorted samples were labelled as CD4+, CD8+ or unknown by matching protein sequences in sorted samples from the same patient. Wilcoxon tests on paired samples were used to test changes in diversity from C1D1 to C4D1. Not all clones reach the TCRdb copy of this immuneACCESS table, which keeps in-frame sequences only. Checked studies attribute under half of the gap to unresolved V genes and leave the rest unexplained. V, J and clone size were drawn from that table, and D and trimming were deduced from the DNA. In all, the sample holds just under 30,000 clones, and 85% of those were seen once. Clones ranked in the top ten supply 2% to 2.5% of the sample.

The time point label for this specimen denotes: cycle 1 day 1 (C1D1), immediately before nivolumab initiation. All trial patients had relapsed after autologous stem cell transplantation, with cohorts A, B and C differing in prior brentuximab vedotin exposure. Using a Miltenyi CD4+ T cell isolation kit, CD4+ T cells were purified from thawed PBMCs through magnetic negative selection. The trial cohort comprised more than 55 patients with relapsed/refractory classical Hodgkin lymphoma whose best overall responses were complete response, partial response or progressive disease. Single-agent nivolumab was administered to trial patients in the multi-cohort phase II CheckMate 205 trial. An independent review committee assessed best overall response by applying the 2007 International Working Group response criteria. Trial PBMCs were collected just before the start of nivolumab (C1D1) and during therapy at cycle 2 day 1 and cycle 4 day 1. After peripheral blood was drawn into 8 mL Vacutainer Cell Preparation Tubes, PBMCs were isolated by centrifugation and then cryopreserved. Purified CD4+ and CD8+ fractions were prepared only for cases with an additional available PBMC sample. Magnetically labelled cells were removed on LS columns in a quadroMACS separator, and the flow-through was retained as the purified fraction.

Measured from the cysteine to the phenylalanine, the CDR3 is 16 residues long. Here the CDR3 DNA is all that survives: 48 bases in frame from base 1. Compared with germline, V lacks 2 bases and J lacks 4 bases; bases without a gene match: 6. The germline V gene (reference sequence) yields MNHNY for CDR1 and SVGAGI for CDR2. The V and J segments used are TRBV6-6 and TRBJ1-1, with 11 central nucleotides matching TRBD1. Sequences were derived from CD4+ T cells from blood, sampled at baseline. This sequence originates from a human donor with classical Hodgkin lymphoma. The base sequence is TGTGCCAGCAGTTACCTGGGGACAGGGGGAAGCACTGAAGCTTTCTTT. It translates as CASSYLGTGGSTEAFF.